These 5 T cell receptor beta chains share one sample of origin, sequenced in a study of blood T cell repertoires in COVID-19. The assay was immunoSEQ multiplex PCR, and TCRdb's table has in-frame clones only and misses some. The sample carries 200,000 to 250,000 clones, around 80% recorded once. The sample comprised peripheral blood. These receptors all come from a woman of 80 years or more with COVID-19, enrolled during active disease.

The rearrangement uses TRBV5-1 and TRBJ2-2; 7 positions match TRBD1. The CDR3 runs 15 residues. Trimming cost V 4 bases and J 3 bases; bases outside gene matches: 6. The V gene's germline CDR1 is SGHRS and CDR2 YFSETQ. CDR3: CASSLTGVYTGELFF. For the CDR3, the DNA is TGCGCCAGCAGCCTAACAGGGGTTTACACCGGGGAGCTGTTTTTT.

V gene TRBV3-1 (or the pseudogene TRBV3-2) combines with J gene TRBJ1-1; D not resolved. Germline V lookup: CDR1 LGHDT, CDR2 YNNKEL (reference sequence). There are 14 residues in the CDR3. V was pared by 3 bases and J by 2 bases, with 10 bases between. The DNA of the CDR3 is TGTGCCAGCAGCCAGGCCACCGCAAACACTGAAGCTTTCTTT. It codes for CASSQATANTEAFF.

The chain has TRBV6-5 and TRBJ1-1, with D perhaps TRBD1 (5 bases). V dropped 3 bases and J dropped 0 bases, with 11 bases sitting between them. In germline, CDR1 is MNHEY, CDR2 SVGAGI. This CDR3 is 15 amino acids long. The CDR3 nucleotides read TGTGCCAGCAGTTATTCAGCGGGGGTGAACACTGAAGCTTTCTTT. Encoded protein: CASSYSAGVNTEAFF.

This clone was recorded only once. The gene calls are TRBV7-2 and TRBJ2-7, with 9 positions matching TRBD1. Losses at the gene ends were 0 bases for V and 5 bases for J; bases not matched to a gene: 8. Germline CDR1 is SGHTA and CDR2 is FQGNSA. The CDR3 totals 16 residues. This CDR3 reads CASSLAPGTGSHEQYF. The CDR3 bases are TGTGCCAGCAGCTTAGCCCCCGGGACAGGGTCACACGAGCAGTACTTC. The entire variable domain, with the rest obtained from reference TRBV7-2 and TRBJ2-7, is as follows: GAGVSQSPSNKVTEKGKDVELRCDPISGHTALYWYRQSLGQGLEFLIYFQGNSAPDKSGLPSDRFSAERTGGSVSTLTIQRTQQEDSAVYLCASSLAPGTGSHEQYFGPGTRLTVT.

This clone was seen just once. The V and J genes are TRBV5-6 and TRBJ1-1; 7 bases line up with TRBD1. The CDR3 is made up of 13 amino acids. V shed 1 base, J shed 11 bases, and the junction held 8 bases outside the gene matches. CDR1 and CDR2 (germline): SGHDT, YYEEEE. The DNA for the CDR3 is TGTGCCAGCAGCTTGTTATCCGGGACAGAGGCTTTCTTT. This gives the protein CASSLLSGTEAFF.